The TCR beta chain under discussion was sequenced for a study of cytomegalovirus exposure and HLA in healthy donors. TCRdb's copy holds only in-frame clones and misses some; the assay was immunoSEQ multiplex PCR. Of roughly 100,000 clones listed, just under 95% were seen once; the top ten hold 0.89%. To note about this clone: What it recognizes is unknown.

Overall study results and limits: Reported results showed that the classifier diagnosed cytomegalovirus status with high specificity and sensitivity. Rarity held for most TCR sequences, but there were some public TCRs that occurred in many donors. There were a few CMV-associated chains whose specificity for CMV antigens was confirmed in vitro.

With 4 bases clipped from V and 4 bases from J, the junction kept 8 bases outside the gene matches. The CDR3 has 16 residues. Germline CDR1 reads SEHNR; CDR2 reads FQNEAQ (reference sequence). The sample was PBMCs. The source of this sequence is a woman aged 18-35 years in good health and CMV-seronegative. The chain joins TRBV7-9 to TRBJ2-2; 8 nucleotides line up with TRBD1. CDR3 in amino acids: CASSSPGQERTGELFF. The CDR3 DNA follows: TGTGCCAGCAGCTCTCCGGGACAGGAGCGCACCGGGGAGCTGTTTTTT.